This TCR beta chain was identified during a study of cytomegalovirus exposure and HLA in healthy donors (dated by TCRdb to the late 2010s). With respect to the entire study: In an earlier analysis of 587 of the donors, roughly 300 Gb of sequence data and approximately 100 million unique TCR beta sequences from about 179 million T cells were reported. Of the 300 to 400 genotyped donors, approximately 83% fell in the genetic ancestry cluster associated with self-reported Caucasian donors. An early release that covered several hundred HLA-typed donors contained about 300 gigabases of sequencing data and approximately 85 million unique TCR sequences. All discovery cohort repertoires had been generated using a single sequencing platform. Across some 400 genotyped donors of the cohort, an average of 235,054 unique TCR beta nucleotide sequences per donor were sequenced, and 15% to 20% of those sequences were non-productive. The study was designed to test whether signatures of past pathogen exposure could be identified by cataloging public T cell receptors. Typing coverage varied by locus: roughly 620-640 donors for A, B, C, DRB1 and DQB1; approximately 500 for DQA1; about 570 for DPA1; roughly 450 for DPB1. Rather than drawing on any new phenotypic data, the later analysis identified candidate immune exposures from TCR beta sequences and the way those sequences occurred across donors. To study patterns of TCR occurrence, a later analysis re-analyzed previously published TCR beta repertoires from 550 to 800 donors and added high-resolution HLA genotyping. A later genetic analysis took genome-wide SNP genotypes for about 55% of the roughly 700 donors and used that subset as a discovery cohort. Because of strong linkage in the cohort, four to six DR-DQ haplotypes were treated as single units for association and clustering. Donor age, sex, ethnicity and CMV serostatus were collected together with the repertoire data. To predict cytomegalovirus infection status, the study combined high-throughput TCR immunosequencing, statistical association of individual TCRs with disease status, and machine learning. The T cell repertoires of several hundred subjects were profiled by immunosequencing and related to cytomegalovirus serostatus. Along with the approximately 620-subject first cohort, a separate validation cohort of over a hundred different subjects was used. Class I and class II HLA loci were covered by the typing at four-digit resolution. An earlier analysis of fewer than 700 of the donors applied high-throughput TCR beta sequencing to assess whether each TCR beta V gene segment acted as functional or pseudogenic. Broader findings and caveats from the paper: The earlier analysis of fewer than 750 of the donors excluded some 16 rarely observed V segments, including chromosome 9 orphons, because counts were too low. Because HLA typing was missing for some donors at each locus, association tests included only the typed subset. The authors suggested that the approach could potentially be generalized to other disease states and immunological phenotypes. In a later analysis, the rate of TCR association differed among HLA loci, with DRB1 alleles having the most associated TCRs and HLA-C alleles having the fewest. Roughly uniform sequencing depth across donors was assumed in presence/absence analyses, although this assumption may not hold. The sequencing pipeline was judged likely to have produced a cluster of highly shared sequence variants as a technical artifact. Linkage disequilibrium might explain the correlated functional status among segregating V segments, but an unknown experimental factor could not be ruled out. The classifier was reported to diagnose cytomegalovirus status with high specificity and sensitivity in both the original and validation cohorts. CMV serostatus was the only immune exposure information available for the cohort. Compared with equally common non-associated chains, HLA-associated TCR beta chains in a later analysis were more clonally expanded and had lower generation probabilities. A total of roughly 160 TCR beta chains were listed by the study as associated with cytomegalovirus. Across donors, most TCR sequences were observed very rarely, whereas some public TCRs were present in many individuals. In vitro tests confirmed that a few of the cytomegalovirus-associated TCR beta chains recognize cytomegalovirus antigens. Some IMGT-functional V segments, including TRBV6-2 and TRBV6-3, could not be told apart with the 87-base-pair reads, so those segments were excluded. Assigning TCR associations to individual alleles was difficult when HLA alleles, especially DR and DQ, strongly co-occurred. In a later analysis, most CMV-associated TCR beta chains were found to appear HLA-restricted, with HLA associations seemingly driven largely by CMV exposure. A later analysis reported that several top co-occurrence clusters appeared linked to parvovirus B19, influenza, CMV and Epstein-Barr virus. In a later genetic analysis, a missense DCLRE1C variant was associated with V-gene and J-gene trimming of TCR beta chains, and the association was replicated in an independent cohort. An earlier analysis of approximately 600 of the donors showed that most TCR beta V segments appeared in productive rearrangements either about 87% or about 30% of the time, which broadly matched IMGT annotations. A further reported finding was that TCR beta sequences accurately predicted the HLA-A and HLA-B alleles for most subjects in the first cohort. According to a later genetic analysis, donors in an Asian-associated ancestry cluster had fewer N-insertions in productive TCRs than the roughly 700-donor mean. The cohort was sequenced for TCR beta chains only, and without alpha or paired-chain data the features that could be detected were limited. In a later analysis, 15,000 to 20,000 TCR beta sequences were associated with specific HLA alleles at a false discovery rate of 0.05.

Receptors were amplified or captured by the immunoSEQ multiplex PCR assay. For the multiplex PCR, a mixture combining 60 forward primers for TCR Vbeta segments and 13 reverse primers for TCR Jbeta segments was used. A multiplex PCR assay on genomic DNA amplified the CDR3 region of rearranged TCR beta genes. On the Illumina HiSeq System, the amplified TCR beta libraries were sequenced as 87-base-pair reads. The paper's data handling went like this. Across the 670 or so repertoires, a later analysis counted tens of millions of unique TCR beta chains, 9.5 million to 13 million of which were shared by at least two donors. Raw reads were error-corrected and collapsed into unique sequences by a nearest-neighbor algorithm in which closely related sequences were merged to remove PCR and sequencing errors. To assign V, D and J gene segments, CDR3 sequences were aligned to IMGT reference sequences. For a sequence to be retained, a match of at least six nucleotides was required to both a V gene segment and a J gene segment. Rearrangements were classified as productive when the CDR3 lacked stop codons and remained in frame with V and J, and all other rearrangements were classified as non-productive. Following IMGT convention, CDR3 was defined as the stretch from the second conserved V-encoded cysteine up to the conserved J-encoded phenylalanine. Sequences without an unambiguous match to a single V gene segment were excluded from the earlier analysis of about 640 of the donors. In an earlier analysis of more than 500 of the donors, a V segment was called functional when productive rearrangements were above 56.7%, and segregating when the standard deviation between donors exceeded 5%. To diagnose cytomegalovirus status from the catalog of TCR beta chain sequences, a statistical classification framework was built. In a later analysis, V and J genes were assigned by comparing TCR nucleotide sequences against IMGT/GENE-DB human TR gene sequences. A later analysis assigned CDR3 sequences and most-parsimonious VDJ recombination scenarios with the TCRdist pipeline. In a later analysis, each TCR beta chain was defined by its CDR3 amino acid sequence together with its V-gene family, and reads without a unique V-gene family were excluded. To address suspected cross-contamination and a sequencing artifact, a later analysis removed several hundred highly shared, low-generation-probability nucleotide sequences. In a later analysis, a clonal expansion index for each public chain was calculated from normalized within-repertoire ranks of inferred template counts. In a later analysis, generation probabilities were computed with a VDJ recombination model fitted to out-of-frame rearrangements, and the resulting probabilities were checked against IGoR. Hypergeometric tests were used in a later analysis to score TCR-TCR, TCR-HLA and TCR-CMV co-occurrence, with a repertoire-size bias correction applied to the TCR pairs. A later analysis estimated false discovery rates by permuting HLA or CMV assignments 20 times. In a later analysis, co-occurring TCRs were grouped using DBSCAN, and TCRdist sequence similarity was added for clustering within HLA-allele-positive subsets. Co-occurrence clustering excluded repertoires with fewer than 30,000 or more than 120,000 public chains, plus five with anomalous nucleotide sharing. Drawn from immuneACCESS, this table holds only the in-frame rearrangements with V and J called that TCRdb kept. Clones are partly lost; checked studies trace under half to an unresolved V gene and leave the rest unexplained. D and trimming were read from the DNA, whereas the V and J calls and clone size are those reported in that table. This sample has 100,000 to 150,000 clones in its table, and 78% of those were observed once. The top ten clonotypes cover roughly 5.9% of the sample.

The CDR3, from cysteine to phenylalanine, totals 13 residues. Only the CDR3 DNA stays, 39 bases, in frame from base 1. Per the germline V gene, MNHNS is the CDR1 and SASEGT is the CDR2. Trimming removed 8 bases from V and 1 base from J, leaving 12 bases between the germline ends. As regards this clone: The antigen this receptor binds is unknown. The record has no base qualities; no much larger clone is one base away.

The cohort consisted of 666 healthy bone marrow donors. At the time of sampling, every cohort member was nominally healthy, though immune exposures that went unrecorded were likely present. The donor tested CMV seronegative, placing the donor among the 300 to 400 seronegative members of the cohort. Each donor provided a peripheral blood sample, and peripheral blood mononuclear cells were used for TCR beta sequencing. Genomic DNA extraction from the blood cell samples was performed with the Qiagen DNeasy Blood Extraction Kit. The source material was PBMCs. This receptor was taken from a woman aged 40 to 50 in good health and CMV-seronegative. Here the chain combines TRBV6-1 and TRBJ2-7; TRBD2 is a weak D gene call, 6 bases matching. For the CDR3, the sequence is CASSREVSYEQYF. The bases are TGTGCCAGCTCAAGGGAGGTATCCTACGAGCAGTACTTC.